This T cell receptor beta chain was captured by sequencing in a study of graft-versus-host responses after intestinal transplantation (dated by TCRdb to about 2021). Broadly, across the study: The transplants that recipients got were multivisceral, liver-intestinal, or isolated intestinal. Every recipient was given anti-thymocyte globulin induction, then maintenance tacrolimus and steroids for approximately 3 years. After intestinal transplantation, graft-versus-host and host-versus-graft alloreactive T cell clones in the graft, circulation and bone marrow were tracked using bulk TCR-beta CDR3 sequencing. Alloreactive clones were identified by sequencing pre-transplant mixed lymphocyte reaction products and comparing them with unstimulated pre-transplant donor and recipient T cells. Of the approximately 25 intestinal transplant recipients enrolled in the cohort, one of whom was a retransplant, 3 patients without pretransplant specimens were excluded. A peak of at least 4% donor T cells among recipient peripheral blood mononuclear cells was the definition used for donor T cell macrochimerism. Rather than going through the commercial service, samples from a few later patients were sequenced in-house on an Illumina MiSeq and processed with MiXCR.

The protocol used for the library was the immunoSEQ multiplex PCR assay. For most patients, genomic DNA was isolated with the Qiagen DNeasy Blood and Tissue Kit and shipped frozen to Adaptive Biotechnologies for TCR sequencing. Adaptive Biotechnologies carried out high-throughput TCR-beta CDR3 sequencing of genomic DNA for most patients. In the authors' own workflow: TCR sequencing data for more than 15 patients were retrieved from Adaptive's ImmunoSEQ software; a few other patients were processed with MiXCR and VDJtools. To correct CD4 versus CD8 sorting errors, sequences present in both subsets at a frequency ratio below 5:1 were removed. CDR3 nucleotide sequences shared between donor and recipient were removed because the origin of such sequences could not be assigned. At least 2-fold expansion over unstimulated cells and a minimum CFSE-low frequency of 0.002% (template counts) or 0.001% (read counts) were required for clones to be classified as alloreactive. Clones detected in sequenced pre-transplant spleen, lymph node, or MLR CFSE-low populations of the donor or recipient were defined as mappable. Cumulative frequency of alloreactive clones was calculated as a percentage of all sequences weighted by copy number. Entries here come from immuneACCESS through TCRdb and include only in-frame sequences with V and J called. Some clones fail to appear in such tables; in the studies checked, an unresolved V gene covers under half of the shortfall, and the cause of the remainder is unknown. Clonal size and the V and J genes are those of that table, whereas D and trimming came from the DNA. In this sample the table shows 13,000 or so clones, 35% of which occur a single time. The top ten clonotypes cover approximately 3.2% of the sample.

Interpreted using the paper, the time point label stands for: cells obtained before transplantation from donor or recipient. In the mixed lymphocyte reactions, around 200,000 CFSE-labeled pre-transplant responders were plated with around 200,000 irradiated violet-dye-labeled stimulators and cultured for six to seven days. Proliferating CD3+CD4+CFSE-low and CD3+CD8+CFSE-low responder cells were FACS-sorted on a BD Influx sorter after the mixed lymphocyte reaction. The CDR1 and CDR2 encoded by the germline V gene (reference sequence) are MNHEY and SMNVEV. The CDR3 starts with the cysteine, ends with the phenylalanine, and has 15 residues. The retained sequence is limited to the CDR3, 45 bases, with the frame set at the first base. The junction shows trimming of 3 bases on V and 0 bases on J, plus 11 bases between the germline ends. This clone came up a few times. Base qualities are not recorded, but no much larger clone differs from it by a single base.

Broad study findings and their caveats: Peak levels of circulating GvH clones were associated with declines in HvG clones early after transplant. The conclusions were limited by the relatively low number and heterogeneity of the intestinal transplant patients. GvH clones turned up in recipient bone marrow, with some appearing earlier in ileal mucosa or blood, a pattern consistent with an intestinal mucosal origin. In the allografts of patients with donor T cell macrochimerism, GvH to HvG T cell clonal ratios were high.

Recombination joined TRBV27 with TRBJ1-1; no D gene call is confident. This clonotype originated in a human patient who received an intestinal transplant. The input for sequencing was alloreactive CD8+ T cells from a mixed lymphocyte reaction culture, taken before intestinal transplant. Per the publication, the cell subset or site label means: CFSE-low proliferating T cells sorted from approximately 6-day pre-transplant mixed lymphocyte reaction (GvH or HvG direction). The CDR3 amino acid sequence is: CASSLSGSVNTEAFF. At the DNA level, the sequence is TGTGCCAGCAGTTTGTCGGGGTCCGTGAACACTGAAGCTTTCTTT.